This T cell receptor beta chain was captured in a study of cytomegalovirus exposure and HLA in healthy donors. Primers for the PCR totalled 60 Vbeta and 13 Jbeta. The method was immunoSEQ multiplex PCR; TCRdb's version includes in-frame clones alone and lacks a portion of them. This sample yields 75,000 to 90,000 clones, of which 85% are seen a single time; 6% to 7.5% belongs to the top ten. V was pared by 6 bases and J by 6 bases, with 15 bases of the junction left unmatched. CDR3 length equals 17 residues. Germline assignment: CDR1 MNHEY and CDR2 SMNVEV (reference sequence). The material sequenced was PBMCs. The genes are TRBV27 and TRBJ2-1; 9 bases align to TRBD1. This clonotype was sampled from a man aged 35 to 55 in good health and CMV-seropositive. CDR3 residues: CASSIKAGTGRFNEQFF. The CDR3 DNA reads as TGTGCCAGCAGCATAAAAGCCGGGACAGGGCGTTTCAATGAGCAGTTCTTC.